This TCR beta chain was sequenced in a study of cytomegalovirus exposure and HLA in healthy donors. In the PCR, 60 Vbeta and 13 Jbeta primers were used. Produced via immunoSEQ multiplex PCR; TCRdb's table is partial and in-frame only. The table lists 220,000 or so clones, 82% of them singletons. CDR1 and CDR2 from the germline V gene are LNHDA and SQIVND (reference sequence). Trimming stripped 3 bases from V and 1 base from J, with 21 bases between. The CDR3 contains 18 residues. This TCR came from a middle-aged woman in good health and CMV-seronegative. This rearrangement joins TRBV19 to TRBJ1-1; a weak D match, TRBD1 (6 bases). Specimen: PBMCs. The chain's CDR3 is CASSIYPPGALANTEAFF. Here the CDR3 DNA reads TGTGCCAGTAGTATTTATCCACCAGGGGCGCTGGCGAACACTGAAGCTTTCTTT.